This record looks at one T cell receptor (beta chain) sequence and its context. Its antigen is currently unknown. These donors, healthy bone marrow donors, were studied. The data are from a study of cytomegalovirus exposure and HLA in healthy donors. Broader study findings: Listed as cytomegalovirus-associated were approximately 160 TCR beta chains.

The germline V and J ends were trimmed by 0 bases and 1 base, with 12 bases remaining between them. The V gene's germline CDR1 is PRHDT and CDR2 FYEKMQ (reference sequence). The CDR3 runs 16 residues. Primers included in the PCR were 60 Vbeta and 13 Jbeta primers. Using immunoSEQ multiplex PCR, the repertoire was profiled, and TCRdb retains in-frame clones only, with some absent. The top ten hold 1.6% of the sample, which has about 190,000 clones, 60% to 80% seen once. The TCR comes from a woman between 18 and 29 years old in good health and CMV-seronegative. The chain couples TRBV13 to TRBJ1-1; D gene uncertain. Sequencing used PBMCs. The CDR3 DNA reads as TGTGCCAGCAGCTTAGGCCTAAGACCGGGGAACACTGAAGCTTTCTTT. It translates to CASSLGLRPGNTEAFF.